This paragraph reports one T cell receptor beta chain. Its target is unknown. The assay was immunoSEQ multiplex PCR, and TCRdb's table has in-frame clones only and misses some. The table lists about 58,000 clones, around 80% of them singletons. This sample stems from a study of vaccination effects on CD4 cells after COVID-19. With around ten days of culture completed, CD4+ T cells were isolated. The receptor's source is a human donor who received a COVID-19 vaccine. The sequenced sample was CD4+ T cells from PBMCs cultured without peptide, obtained before COVID-19 vaccination.

CDR3 protein: CASSESGNYGYTF. The DNA for the CDR3 is TGCGCCAGCAGTGAATCGGGGAACTATGGCTACACCTTC. The chain combines TRBV10-1 with TRBJ1-2; D is undetermined. V lost 3 bases and J 2 bases, leaving 7 bases between the germline ends. Germline V gene data show CDR1 as WNHNN and CDR2 as SYGVQD (reference sequence). The CDR3 length is 13 residues.